The clone carrying this T cell receptor (beta chain) was observed once. This sample was included in a study of shared clonotypes between healthy human individuals. TCRdb's copy holds only in-frame clones and misses some; the assay was immunoSEQ multiplex PCR. This sample has 2 million to 2.5 million clones; 80% to 95% occur once, and the top ten carry 0.37%. Germline V gene sequence: CDR1 MNHEY, CDR2 SMNVEV (reference sequence). Trimming removed 7 bases at V and 1 base at J, with 17 bases between. This CDR3 contains 15 residues. The sequenced material came from naive CD4+ T cells from PBMCs. Subset here: CD45RA+ positively selected. The chain uses TRBV27 and TRBJ2-7, with D hard to call. The sequence was obtained from a young man in good health. Some clones in this sample may be carry-over from other donors' samples. CDR3 loop: CASKGLGLGSYEQYF. Written as DNA, the CDR3 is TGTGCCAGCAAGGGTTTAGGGTTGGGATCCTACGAGCAGTACTTC.